A single sample gave rise to the 21 T cell receptor beta chains below, sequenced in a study of spatial heterogeneity in lung cancer. TCRdb itself ran the 5' RACE reads through MiXCR, one entry per CDR3 protein. This table has 12,000 to 15,000 distinct CDR3 sequences, approximately 10% appearing once. As to time point: sample taken at primary tumor resection. Tumor, nontumor lung or frozen PBMC supplied whole RNA that was sequenced unsorted. The sequencing used PBMCs, collected at surgery. The source of these receptors is a female donor with early-stage non-small cell lung cancer.

There are many counts of this clonotype. V gene TRBV3-1 combines with J gene TRBJ1-3; tentative D call: TRBD1 (5 bases). CDR1 LGHDT and CDR2 YNNKEL come from the germline V gene (reference sequence). This CDR3 is 15 amino acids long. The V end lost 3 bases, the J end lost 0 bases, and 9 bases lay between the germline ends. The DNA for the CDR3 is TGTGCCAGCAGCCACAGACAGTACTCTGGAAACACCATATATTTT. Translated, it gives CASSHRQYSGNTIYF.

This clonotype was recorded at least ten times. The chain has TRBV28 and TRBJ1-6; D remains ambiguous. Germline assignment: CDR1 MDHEN and CDR2 SYDVKM. The CDR3 totals 13 residues. Trimming cost V 4 bases and J 9 bases, with 10 bases left between them. CDR3 sequence reads: CASSSGKISPLHF. CDR3 coding DNA: TGTGCCAGCAGTTCCGGAAAGATTTCACCCCTCCACTTT.

This chain joins TRBV20-1 and TRBJ1-6, with 7 bases matching TRBD1. The CDR3 is 14 residues long. Germline V gene lookup returns CDR1 DFQATT and CDR2 SNEGSKA (reference sequence). V gave up 5 bases and J gave up 10 bases; unmatched junction bases: 11. CDR3 protein: CSARRDSGWSPLHF. The CDR3 nucleotides read TGCAGTGCTCGCCGGGACAGCGGCTGGTCACCCCTCCACTTT.

This clonotype showed up just a few times. V and J are TRBV7-3 and TRBJ2-5, with D tentatively TRBD1 or TRBD2 (5 bases each). Trimming cost V 2 bases and J 5 bases, with 15 bases left between them. Germline V CDR1 and CDR2: SGHTA, FQGTGA. The CDR3 covers 15 residues. The CDR3 DNA follows: TGTGCCAGCAGCTTAGGGACCTTCCCGGGGGAGACCCAGTACTTC. As protein: CASSLGTFPGETQYF.

The table lists this clonotype with many counts. The chain is built from TRBV6-6 and TRBJ1-1; no definite D call. V was trimmed by 3 bases and J by 8 bases, leaving 7 bases between them. CDR3 length: 11 amino acids. Germline CDR1 MNHNY, CDR2 SVGAGI (reference sequence). CDR3 sequence: CASSYGGEAFF. In DNA form, the CDR3 reads TGTGCCAGCAGTTATGGAGGGGAAGCTTTCTTT.

This clonotype was picked up many times. This chain joins TRBV7-2 and TRBJ1-6, with 10 positions matching TRBD1. In germline, CDR1 is SGHTA, CDR2 FQGNSA. The V gene end was trimmed by 1 base and the J gene end by 9 bases; junction bases not matched to a gene: 6. CDR3 length: 16 residues. The CDR3 sequence is CASSLDGDRGRSPLHF. The CDR3 DNA sequence: TGTGCCAGCAGCTTAGACGGGGACAGGGGACGTTCACCCCTCCACTTT.

This clonotype was seen repeatedly, ten times or more. This chain connects TRBV12-3 or TRBV12-4 to TRBJ1-2; D is undetermined. The CDR3 is 12 amino acids. V lost 5 bases, J lost 2 bases, and 6 bases lay in between. CDR3 DNA: TGTGCCAGCAGTGAGGGAAACTATGGCTACACCTTC. It translates to CASSEGNYGYTF.

This clonotype has at least ten counts. V is TRBV9 and J is TRBJ1-1; D is perhaps TRBD1 (5 bases). V was shortened by 4 bases and J by 6 bases, with 16 bases between the two germline ends. The CDR3 runs to 14 residues. Germline V gene lookup returns CDR1 SGDLS and CDR2 YYNGEE. As DNA, the CDR3 is TGTGCCAGCAGCATAACCTCCGACAGCTCTGAAGCTTTCTTT. Protein product: CASSITSDSSEAFF.

This clonotype was seen many times. The chain combines TRBV28 with TRBJ2-7; the D is unclear. V was clipped by 3 bases and J by 5 bases, with 17 bases between them. Germline lookup yields CDR1 MDHEN and CDR2 SYDVKM. The CDR3 consists of 15 residues. The CDR3 loop reads CASSLPPPTAHEQYF. In DNA form, the CDR3 reads TGTGCCAGCAGTTTGCCACCGCCAACAGCGCACGAGCAGTACTTC.

In this sample, this clonotype turned up many times. The chain links TRBV30 to TRBJ1-4; no firm D call. Germline-derived CDR1 and CDR2 are GTSNPN and SVGIG (reference sequence). The CDR3 runs 15 residues. V shed 3 bases and J shed 0 bases, with 11 bases lying between them. CDR3: CAWRSRGATNEKLFF. CDR3 coding DNA: TGTGCCTGGAGGTCCCGCGGGGCAACTAATGAAAAACTGTTTTTT.

This clonotype is medium-sized within its sample. The chain joins TRBV11-2 to TRBJ1-4, with D unclear. The CDR3 is 13 amino acids. V shed 4 bases and J shed 8 bases, with 11 bases lying between them. The germline V gene has CDR1 SGHAT and CDR2 FQNNGV. The CDR3 sequence: CASSSRTGEKLFF. The DNA of the CDR3 is TGTGCCAGCAGCTCACGAACGGGGGAAAAACTGTTTTTT.

This clonotype showed up many times. This chain uses TRBV7-3 with TRBJ2-5, with D hard to call. CDR3 length: 14 residues. From germline, CDR1 is SGHTA and CDR2 FQGTGA. V lost 5 bases and J lost 5, with 15 bases in between. The CDR3 DNA reads TGTGCCAGCAGCCCAGGAGCTAGTCAGGAGACCCAGTACTTC. The encoded protein is CASSPGASQETQYF.

This clonotype was seen repeatedly, ten times or more. The V and J genes are TRBV7-9 and TRBJ1-2; TRBD1 might be the D (6 bases). Trimming shortened V by 4 bases and J by 6 bases, and 21 bases separated the two germline ends. CDR1 SEHNR and CDR2 FQNEAQ come from the germline V gene (reference sequence). The CDR3 is 16 residues long. CDR3 DNA sequence: TGTGCCAGCAGCTCACAACCACGGACAGCCACGGATGGCTACACCTTC. Amino acids: CASSSQPRTATDGYTF.

V gene TRBV7-9 combines with J gene TRBJ1-2; a weak D match, TRBD1 (6 bases). The germline CDR1 and CDR2 sequences are SEHNR and FQNEAQ (reference sequence). The V and J ends lost 7 bases and 2 bases respectively, with 23 bases between them. This CDR3 has 17 amino acids. In nucleotides, the CDR3 is TGTGCCAGCACAGACCACGGTGGCAGGGGAACCAACTATGGCTACACCTTC. It is translated as CASTDHGGRGTNYGYTF.

This clonotype was recorded a few times. The V and J genes are TRBV25-1 and TRBJ2-3; D tentatively reads TRBD1 or TRBD2 (5 bases each). CDR3 length: 17 residues. Germline-derived CDR1 and CDR2 are MGHDK and SYGVNS. Trimming left V 1 base short and J 0 bases short, with 14 bases between. The CDR3, as DNA: TGTGCCAGCAGTGAATGGGCAGGGACCCCTAGCACAGATACGCAGTATTTT. It encodes CASSEWAGTPSTDTQYF.

The genes are TRBV11-1 and TRBJ1-2, with D possibly TRBD1 on 5 matching bases. This CDR3 is 12 amino acids long. The germline V gene encodes CDR1 SGHAT and CDR2 FQDESV (reference sequence). Trimming removed 5 bases from V and 4 bases from J, with 8 bases in between. The DNA of the CDR3 is TGTGCCAGCAGCCACGGGGGCTATGGCTACACCTTC. It yields the protein CASSHGGYGYTF.

At least ten counts were recorded for this clonotype. The V gene is TRBV7-9, the J gene TRBJ2-1; TRBD2 agrees at 9 bases. V was clipped by 6 bases and J by 6 bases; unmatched bases: 6. CDR1 is SEHNR and CDR2 is FQNEAQ in the germline V gene (reference sequence). CDR3 length: 14 amino acids. The CDR3 region is CASRAAGGGNEQFF. Written as DNA, the CDR3 is TGTGCCAGCAGAGCAGCGGGGGGAGGCAATGAGCAGTTCTTC.

This clonotype appeared many times. The rearrangement joins TRBV7-8 to TRBJ2-4; tentatively, D is TRBD2 (7 bases). This CDR3 has 17 residues. V was pared by 2 bases and J by 1 base, with 15 bases between. Germline assignment: CDR1 SGHVS and CDR2 FQNEAQ. The CDR3 coding sequence is TGTGCCAGCAGCTTAATGGGGGGGGGCCTCGCCAAAAACATTCAGTACTTC. Encoded protein: CASSLMGGGLAKNIQYF.

This clonotype came up many times. The rearrangement joins TRBV2 to TRBJ1-2; TRBD1 matches 7 bases. V trimming: 10 bases; J trimming: 4 bases; junction bases outside the gene matches: 15. Germline V gene data show CDR1 as SNHLY and CDR2 as FYNNEI. This CDR3 region has 15 residues. The CDR3 region has the DNA TGTGCCACATCACCCGGGGGACAGACAACCTATGGCTACACCTTC. It yields the protein CATSPGGQTTYGYTF.

In its sample, this clonotype was seen many times. The rearrangement links TRBV7-9 to TRBJ1-1; D is unresolved. In germline, CDR1 is SEHNR, CDR2 FQNEAQ (reference sequence). Trimming pared 6 bases from V and 10 bases from J, leaving 6 bases between. The CDR3 runs to 9 residues. The CDR3 DNA reads TGTGCCAGCAGTCCCAGAGCTTTCTTT. This sequence encodes CASSPRAFF. The full variable domain, rest sourced from reference TRBV7-9 and TRBJ1-1, is DTGVSQNPRHKITKRGQNVTFRCDPISEHNRLYWYRQTLGQGPEFLTYFQNEAQLEKSRLLSDRFSAERPKGSFSTLEIQRTEQGDSAMYLCASSPRAFFGQGTRLTVV.

The sample holds a few counts of this clonotype. This chain connects TRBV20-1 to TRBJ2-3, with 14 bases fitting TRBD2. Per the germline V gene, CDR1 is DFQATT and CDR2 is SNEGSKA (reference sequence). The CDR3 spans 15 residues. The ends lost 8 bases at V and 5 bases at J; junction bases unmatched: 9. This CDR3 reads CSTGLAGVLGDTQYF. The CDR3 coding sequence is TGCAGTACGGGACTAGCGGGGGTACTTGGAGATACGCAGTATTTT.